This T cell receptor beta chain was recorded in a study of T cell changes during pregnancy in multiple sclerosis. Sequencing used immunoSEQ multiplex PCR; TCRdb keeps in-frame clones, though not all of them. The table shows roughly 60,000 clones, with roughly nine tenths occurring only once. Trimming removed 7 bases at V and 3 bases at J, with 17 bases between. Germline V lookup: CDR1 SGDLS, CDR2 YYNGEE. The CDR3 is 15 residues long. The V and J genes are TRBV9 and TRBJ2-1, with D possibly TRBD2 on 7 matching bases. This clonotype originated in a female donor with multiple sclerosis, enrolled in a pregnancy study. The sequencing here drew on peripheral blood, taken before pregnancy. The CDR3 here is CASRAGRGGYNEQFF. The CDR3 region has the DNA TGTGCCAGCCGGGCGGGGAGGGGGGGCTACAATGAGCAGTTCTTC.